Below, one T cell receptor beta chain is given with its context. There are a few counts of this clone. Which antigen it targets is not known. No qualities accompany the bases; no much larger clone lies one base away. V drops 6 bases and J drops 0 bases, leaving 15 bases in between. Looking up the germline V gene yields CDR1 MNHNS and CDR2 SASEGT. The CDR3, cysteine through phenylalanine, is 16 amino acids long. Only the CDR3 DNA stays, 48 bases, in frame from base 1. This sample is part of a study of blood T cell repertoires in COVID-19 (dated by TCRdb to 2020 to 2022). For context, the study as a whole: The collaborator samples originated in the United States, Italy and Spain and spanned the acute and convalescent phases of COVID-19. The material from the prospective study consisted of cDNA or gDNA derived from T cells, B-cell-depleted T cells, or PBMCs. The dataset comprised deeply sampled blood TCRbeta repertoires from subjects exposed to, actively infected with, or recovered from COVID-19. The repertoires were made available in a free public database intended to serve as a resource for research on the immune response to SARS-CoV-2. The samples were drawn from the first 160 participants of the ongoing ImmuneRACE study and from some 1,300 subjects provided by 6 global collaborators. The sample metadata nearly always contained a de-identified subject ID, COVID-19 status, age in years and sex. HLA class I and class II types, where available, came from metadata supplied by the sample provider rather than from assay-based typing. Points the paper makes about the study in general: The quantity of clinical and demographic metadata differed by source and by participant and was supplied without curation.

TCRbeta CDR3 regions were amplified from genomic DNA using the immunoSEQ Assay, a bias-controlled multiplex PCR. On the authors' methods: The number of nucleated cells in each sample was estimated from the amplification of reference gene primers within the assay. To quantify the absolute abundance of each unique TCRbeta CDR3 rearrangement, sequence reads were collapsed and filtered. For each sample, productive Simpson clonality was calculated as the square root of Simpson's diversity index across productive rearrangements. The source is immuneACCESS, and TCRdb retained only in-frame sequences with V and J called. Part of the clones is not carried over; for the studies checked, unresolved V genes explain less than half of this, and the remainder is unexplained. D and trimming were read from the DNA, whereas the V and J calls and clone size are those reported in that table. The sample table holds hundreds of thousands of clones, of which about 80% were seen once. Of the sample, about 1.9% falls within the top ten clones.

Each collaborating institution followed its own protocols to collect whole blood in K2EDTA tubes. For TCRbeta analysis, collaborators shipped samples in one of three forms: frozen whole blood, isolated PBMCs, or DNA extracted from either of those sample types. The source material was peripheral blood. This receptor was taken from a woman older than 75 with acute or convalescent COVID-19. The chain joins TRBV6-1 to TRBJ2-1, and perhaps TRBD2 as D gene, on 6 matching bases. The DNA sequence is TGTGCCAGCAGGGAACGCGCGGGGAGCTCCTACAATGAGCAGTTCTTC. Translated, it reads CASRERAGSSYNEQFF.